What follows is one T cell receptor beta chain and its context. Its matching antigen is unknown. This record comes from a study of T cell responses to AZD1222 COVID-19 vaccine. Notes on the study in general: Recipients of AZD1222 seropositive at baseline numbered only 5 to 7. Samples come after the peak T cell response, not at day 14. Spike regions recognized by vaccine-associated CD4 TCRs spanned the protein, led by 160-218 and 743-854. Spike-specific TCRs gained breadth and depth after people received two AZD1222 doses.

TCRdb's copy holds only in-frame clones and misses some; the assay was immunoSEQ multiplex PCR. The table shows around 88,000 clones, with 85% to 90% occurring only once. V lost 0 bases to trimming and J lost 6 bases, with 16 bases between them. The length of the CDR3 is 16 residues. Germline V lookup: CDR1 SGHRS, CDR2 YFSETQ. This clonotype originated in an adult in good health. The chain couples TRBV5-1 to TRBJ2-1, with a tentative D call TRBD2 (7 bases). The sample in question was peripheral blood, obtained on day 0 of MenACWY control vaccination. CDR3 sequence (DNA): TGCGCCAGCAGCTTGGATGGAGGGGGAGGGGGCAATGAGCAGTTCTTC. This encodes CASSLDGGGGGNEQFF.